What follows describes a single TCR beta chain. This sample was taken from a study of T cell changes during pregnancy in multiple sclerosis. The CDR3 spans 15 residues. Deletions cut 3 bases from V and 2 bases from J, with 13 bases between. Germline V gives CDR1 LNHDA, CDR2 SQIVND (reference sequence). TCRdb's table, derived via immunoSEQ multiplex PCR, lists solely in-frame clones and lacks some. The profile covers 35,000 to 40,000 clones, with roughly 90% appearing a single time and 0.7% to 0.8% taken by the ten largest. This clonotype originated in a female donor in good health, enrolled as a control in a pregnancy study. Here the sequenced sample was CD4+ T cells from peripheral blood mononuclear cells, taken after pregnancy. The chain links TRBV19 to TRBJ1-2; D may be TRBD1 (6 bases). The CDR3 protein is CASSILTGVNYGYTF. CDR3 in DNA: TGTGCCAGTAGTATCCTGACAGGAGTAAACTATGGCTACACCTTC.